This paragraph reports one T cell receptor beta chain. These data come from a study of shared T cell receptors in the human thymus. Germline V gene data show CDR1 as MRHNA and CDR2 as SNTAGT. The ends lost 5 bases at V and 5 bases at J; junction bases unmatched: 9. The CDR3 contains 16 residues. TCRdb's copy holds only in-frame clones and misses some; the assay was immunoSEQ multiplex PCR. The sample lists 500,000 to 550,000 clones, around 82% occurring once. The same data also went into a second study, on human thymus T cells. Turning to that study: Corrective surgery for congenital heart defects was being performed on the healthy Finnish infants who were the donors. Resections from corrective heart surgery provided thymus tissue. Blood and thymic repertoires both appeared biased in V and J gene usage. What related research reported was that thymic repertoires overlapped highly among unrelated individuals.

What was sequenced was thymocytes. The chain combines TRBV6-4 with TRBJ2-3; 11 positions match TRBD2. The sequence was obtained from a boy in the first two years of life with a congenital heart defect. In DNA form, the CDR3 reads TGTGCCAGCAGTCCGGGACTAGCGGAGCAGGGAGATACGCAGTATTTT. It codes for CASSPGLAEQGDTQYF.